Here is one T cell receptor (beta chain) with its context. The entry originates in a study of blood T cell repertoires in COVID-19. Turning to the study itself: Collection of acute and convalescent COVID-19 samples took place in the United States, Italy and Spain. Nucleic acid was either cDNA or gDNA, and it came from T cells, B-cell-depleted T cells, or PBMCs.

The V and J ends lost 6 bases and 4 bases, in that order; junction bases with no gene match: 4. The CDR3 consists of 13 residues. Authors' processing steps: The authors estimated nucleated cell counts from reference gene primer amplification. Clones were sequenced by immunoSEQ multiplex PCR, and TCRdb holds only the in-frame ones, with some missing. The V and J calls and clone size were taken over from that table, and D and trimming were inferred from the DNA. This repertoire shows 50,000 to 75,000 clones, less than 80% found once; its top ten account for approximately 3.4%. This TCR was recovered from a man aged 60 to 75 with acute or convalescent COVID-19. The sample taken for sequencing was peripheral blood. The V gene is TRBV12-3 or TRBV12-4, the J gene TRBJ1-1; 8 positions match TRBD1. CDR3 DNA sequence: TGTGCCAGCAGAGCCGGGACAGGCACTGAAGCTTTCTTT. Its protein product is CASRAGTGTEAFF.